A single T cell receptor beta chain is shown here with its context. The data stem from a study of technical replicates of blood from four donors. With 4 bases clipped from V and 5 bases from J, the junction kept 6 bases outside the gene matches. The CDR3 consists of 14 residues. The germline gives CDR1 MNHNY, CDR2 SVGAGI (reference sequence). Assay: immunoSEQ multiplex PCR; the TCRdb copy retains only in-frame clones and omits some. The repertoire holds some 12,000 clones, with over 70% as singletons. The sample was PBMCs. This TCR came from a human donor in good health. The genes are TRBV6-6 and TRBJ2-7; 9 nucleotides align to TRBD1. CDR3: CASSWPGTGNEQYF. CDR3 DNA: TGTGCCAGCAGTTGGCCCGGGACAGGGAACGAGCAGTACTTC.